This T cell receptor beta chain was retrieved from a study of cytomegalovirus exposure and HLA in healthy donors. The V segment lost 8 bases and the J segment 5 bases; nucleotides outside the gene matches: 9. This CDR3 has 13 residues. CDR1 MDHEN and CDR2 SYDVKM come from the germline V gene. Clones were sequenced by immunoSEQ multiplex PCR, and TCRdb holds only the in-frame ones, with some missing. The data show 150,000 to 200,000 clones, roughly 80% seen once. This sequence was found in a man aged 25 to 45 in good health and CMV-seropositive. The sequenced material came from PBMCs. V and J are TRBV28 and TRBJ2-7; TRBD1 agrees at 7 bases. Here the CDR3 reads CASRTTGAHEQYF. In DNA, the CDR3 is TGTGCCAGCCGAACAACAGGGGCGCACGAGCAGTACTTC.